The TCR beta chain described here comes from a study of blood T cell repertoires in COVID-19. Only in-frame clones appear in the TCRdb table, and some are missing; sequencing was by immunoSEQ multiplex PCR. The sample records some 190,000 clones, 70% to 90% being singletons. Germline CDR1 SGHKS, CDR2 YYEKEE (reference sequence). V shed 4 bases and J 3 bases; nucleotides not matched to a gene: 4. The CDR3 consists of 14 residues. The sample consisted of peripheral blood. The chain couples TRBV5-5 to TRBJ2-7, with 10 bases matching TRBD1. The clonotype was recovered from a man in his sixties with acute or convalescent COVID-19. The CDR3 nucleotides are TGTGCCAGCAGCCGTAGGACAGGGGGCTACGAGCAGTACTTC. Translated, it gives CASSRRTGGYEQYF.